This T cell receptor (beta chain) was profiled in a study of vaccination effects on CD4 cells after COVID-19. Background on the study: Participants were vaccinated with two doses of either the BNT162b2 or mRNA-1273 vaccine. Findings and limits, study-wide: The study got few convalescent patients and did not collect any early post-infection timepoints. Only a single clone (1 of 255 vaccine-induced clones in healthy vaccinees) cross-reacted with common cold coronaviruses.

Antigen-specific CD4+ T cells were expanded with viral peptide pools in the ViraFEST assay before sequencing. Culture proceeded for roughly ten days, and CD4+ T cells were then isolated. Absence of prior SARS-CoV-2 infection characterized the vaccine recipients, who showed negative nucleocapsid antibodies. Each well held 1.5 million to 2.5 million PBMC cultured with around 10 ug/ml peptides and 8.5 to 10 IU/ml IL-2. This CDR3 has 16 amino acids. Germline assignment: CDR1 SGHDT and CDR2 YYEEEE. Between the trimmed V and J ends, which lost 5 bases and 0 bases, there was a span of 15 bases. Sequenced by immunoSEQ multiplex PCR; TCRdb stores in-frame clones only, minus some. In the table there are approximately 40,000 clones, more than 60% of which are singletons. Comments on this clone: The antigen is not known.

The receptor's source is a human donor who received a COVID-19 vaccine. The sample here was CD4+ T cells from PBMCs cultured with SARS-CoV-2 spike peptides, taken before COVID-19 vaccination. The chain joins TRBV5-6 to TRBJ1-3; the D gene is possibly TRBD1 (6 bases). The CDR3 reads CASSLLTGHSGNTIYF. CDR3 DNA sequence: TGTGCCAGCAGTCTGCTTACAGGGCACTCTGGAAACACCATATATTTT.